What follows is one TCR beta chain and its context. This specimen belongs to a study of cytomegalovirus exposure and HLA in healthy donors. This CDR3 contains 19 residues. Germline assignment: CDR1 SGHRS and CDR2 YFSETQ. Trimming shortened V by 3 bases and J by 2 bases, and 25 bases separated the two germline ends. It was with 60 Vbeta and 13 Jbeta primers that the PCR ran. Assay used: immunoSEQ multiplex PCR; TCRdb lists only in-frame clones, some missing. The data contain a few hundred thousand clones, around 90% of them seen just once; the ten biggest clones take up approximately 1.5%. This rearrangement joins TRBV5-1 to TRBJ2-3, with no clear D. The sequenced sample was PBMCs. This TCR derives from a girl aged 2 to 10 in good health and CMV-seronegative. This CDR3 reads CASSSVPQVSRPVTDTQYF. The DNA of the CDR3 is TGCGCCAGCAGCTCAGTACCCCAGGTGAGCCGCCCCGTCACAGATACGCAGTATTTT.